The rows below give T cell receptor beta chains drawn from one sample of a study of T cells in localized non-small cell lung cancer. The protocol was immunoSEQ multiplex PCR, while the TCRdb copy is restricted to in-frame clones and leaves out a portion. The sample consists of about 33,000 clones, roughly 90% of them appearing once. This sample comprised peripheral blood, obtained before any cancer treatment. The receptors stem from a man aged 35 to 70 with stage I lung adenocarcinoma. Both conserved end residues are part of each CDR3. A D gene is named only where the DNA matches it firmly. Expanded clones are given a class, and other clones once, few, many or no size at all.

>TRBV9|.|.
CASSVEGSGLFF
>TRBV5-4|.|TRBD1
CASSTRTGGKGETQYF
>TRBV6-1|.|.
CASSEEFGGYEQYF
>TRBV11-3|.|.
CASSQILGETQYF
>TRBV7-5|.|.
CVRSLYCSNEKLFF
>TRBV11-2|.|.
CASTGIHYEQYF
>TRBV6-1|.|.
CASSEVGWGLYGYTF
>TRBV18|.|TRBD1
CASLSGGSEAFF
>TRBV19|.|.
CASSIVHSSNQPQHF
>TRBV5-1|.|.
CASSLAWSEETQYF
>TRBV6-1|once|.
CASSEGTEGGGYTF